A single sample is the source of the 17 T cell receptor beta chains below, sequenced in a study of shared clonotypes between healthy human individuals. The protocol was immunoSEQ multiplex PCR, while the TCRdb copy is restricted to in-frame clones and leaves out a portion. The sample has about 590,000 clones; 95% to 96% are singletons. Positively selected for CCR7, the CD45RO-negative cells used as naive CD8 cells excluded terminally differentiated effector memory CD45RA+ cells. Sequencing was carried out using naive CD8+ T cells sorted from blood. The receptors originated from a woman younger than 45 in good health.

Here the CDR3 DNA reads TGTGCCAGTAGTATCCGACATGGAGTGAAGGGGCCAGATGACCAGCCCCAGCATTTT. It yields the protein CASSIRHGVKGPDDQPQHF. The chain employs TRBV19 and TRBJ1-5, with a tentative D call TRBD1 (5 bases). The CDR3 consists of 19 residues. Per germline, CDR1 LNHDA and CDR2 SQIVND (reference sequence). The V and J ends lost 3 bases and 7 bases respectively, with 28 bases between them.

The rearrangement links TRBV28 to TRBJ1-5; a weak D match, TRBD1 (5 bases). V lost 6 bases, J lost 0 bases, and 9 bases lay in between. Germline-derived CDR1 and CDR2 are MDHEN and SYDVKM. The CDR3 is 14 amino acids. CDR3 sequence (DNA): TGTGCCAGCAGCCTGACAGATAGCAATCAGCCCCAGCATTTT. Protein product: CASSLTDSNQPQHF.

The CDR3 region has the DNA TGTGCCAGCAGTCCAACAGATTCCTATAGCAATCAGCCCCAGCATTTT. The encoded protein is CASSPTDSYSNQPQHF. The rearrangement links TRBV6-6 to TRBJ1-5; D not resolved. CDR3 size: 16 residues. Germline assignment: CDR1 MNHNY and CDR2 SVGAGI (reference sequence). Trimming pared 5 bases from V and 0 bases from J, leaving 14 bases between.

This chain joins TRBV7-6 and TRBJ2-2; TRBD2 matches 7 bases. The CDR3 has 13 residues. The germline gives CDR1 SGHVS, CDR2 FNYEAQ. V was clipped by 1 base and J by 7 bases; unmatched bases: 0. The CDR3 here is CASSLGEGGELFF. The CDR3 DNA reads as TGTGCCAGCAGCTTAGGGGAGGGCGGGGAGCTGTTTTTT.

The chain recombines TRBV11-2 with TRBJ2-7; D might be TRBD1 (5 bases). The CDR3 has 14 amino acids. In germline, CDR1 is SGHAT, CDR2 FQNNGV. Trimming removed 1 base from V and 2 bases from J, with 9 bases in between. CDR3 protein: CASSLVQGPYEQYF. CDR3 coding DNA: TGTGCCAGCAGCTTAGTTCAGGGCCCCTACGAGCAGTACTTC.

J is TRBJ2-5 and V is TRBV27, with no clear D. Trimming stripped 1 base from V and 5 bases from J, with 11 bases between. The CDR3 consists of 14 residues. Germline V gene data show CDR1 as MNHEY and CDR2 as SMNVEV (reference sequence). CDR3 nucleotides: TGTGCCAGCAGTTTATTCGCAGAGTGGGAGACCCAGTACTTC. Its translation: CASSLFAEWETQYF.

The chain links TRBV11-2 to TRBJ1-3; D unresolved. The ends were cut back, 5 bases at V and 6 bases at J, with 17 bases in the middle. CDR1 is SGHAT, CDR2 FQNNGV, per germline. CDR3 length: 15 residues. CDR3 in amino acids: CASSLTLHKENTIYF. CDR3 sequence (DNA): TGTGCCAGCAGCCTCACCTTACATAAAGAAAACACCATATATTTT. Drawing the rest from reference TRBV11-2 and TRBJ1-3, the complete variable domain is EAGVAQSPRYKIIEKRQSVAFWCNPISGHATLYWYQQILGQGPKLLIQFQNNGVVDDSQLPKDRFSAERLKGVDSTLKIQPAKLEDSAVYLCASSLTLHKENTIYFGEGSWLTVV.

The chain uses TRBV23-1 and TRBJ1-5; D remains unclear. TRBV23-1 is an open reading frame whose function is uncertain. The germline V and J ends were trimmed by 0 bases and 5 bases, with 17 bases remaining between them. The CDR3 loop spans 17 amino acids. CDR3 in amino acids: CASSQSESRGAYQPQHF. CDR3 sequence (DNA): TGCGCCAGCAGTCAATCGGAGTCAAGAGGAGCCTATCAGCCCCAGCATTTT.

CDR3 nucleotide sequence: TGTGCCAGCAGCTTGGCAGGCCTCGGAGGAACCGGGGAGCTGTTTTTT. It encodes CASSLAGLGGTGELFF. J is TRBJ2-2 and V is TRBV5-6; D may be TRBD2 (5 bases). The CDR3 is 16 amino acids. Germline V gene lookup returns CDR1 SGHDT and CDR2 YYEEEE. V was shortened by 0 bases and J by 5 bases, with 14 bases between the two germline ends.

The chain links TRBV15 to TRBJ2-2; 11 bases fit TRBD2. Trimming at V came to 4 bases and at J to 5 bases, leaving 6 bases not matched to a gene. CDR1 and CDR2 (germline): LNHNV, YYDKDF (reference sequence). The CDR3 has 16 amino acids. CDR3: CATSNSLAGGTGELFF. The CDR3 coding sequence is TGTGCCACCAGCAACTCCCTAGCGGGAGGTACCGGGGAGCTGTTTTTT.

The chain joins TRBV7-8 to TRBJ2-2; D gene uncertain. The V gene's germline CDR1 is SGHVS and CDR2 FQNEAQ. Trimming removed 5 bases at V and 7 bases at J, with 14 bases between. CDR3 length: 14 residues. The chain's CDR3 is CASSRYLGDGELFF. DNA for the CDR3: TGTGCCAGCAGCAGATACTTGGGTGACGGGGAGCTGTTTTTT.

The chain uses TRBV6-5 and TRBJ1-6; D call uncertain. The CDR3 sequence is 13 residues long. CDR1 and CDR2 from the germline V gene are MNHEY and SVGAGI. V lost 2 bases and J 4 bases, leaving 3 bases between the germline ends. The CDR3 spells CASSYGYNSPLHF. CDR3 bases: TGTGCCAGCAGTTACGGGTATAATTCACCCCTCCACTTT.

The gene calls are TRBV19 and TRBJ2-7, with D possibly TRBD2 on 7 matching bases. Germline V gene data show CDR1 as LNHDA and CDR2 as SQIVND (reference sequence). The CDR3 runs 12 residues. V was trimmed by 8 bases and J by 4 bases, leaving 12 bases between them. The CDR3 nucleotides read TGTGCCAGTGGAAAGGGGGGGTACGAGCAGTACTTC. Protein: CASGKGGYEQYF.

This chain connects TRBV7-8 to TRBJ2-3; D might be TRBD2 (5 bases). The CDR3 runs 15 residues. V was clipped by 4 bases and J by 2 bases, with 13 bases between them. CDR1 and CDR2 from the germline V gene are SGHVS and FQNEAQ. CDR3 loop: CASSSMLDYTDTQYF. The CDR3, as DNA: TGTGCCAGCAGCTCGATGCTTGACTACACAGATACGCAGTATTTT.

The chain joins TRBV18 to TRBJ2-1; perhaps TRBD2 as D (5 bases). Looked up from germline, CDR1 is KGHSH and CDR2 is LQKENI. The CDR3 contains 16 residues. V was shortened by 1 base and J by 0 bases, with 10 bases between the two germline ends. The DNA of the CDR3 is TGTGCCAGCTCACCACTCGGAGGTAGCTCCTACAATGAGCAGTTCTTC. It is translated as CASSPLGGSSYNEQFF. The full variable domain, completed using reference TRBV18 and TRBJ2-1, is NAGVMQNPRHLVRRRGQEARLRCSPMKGHSHVYWYRQLPEEGLKFMVYLQKENIIDESGMPKERFSAEFPKEGPSILRIQQVVRGDSAAYFCASSPLGGSSYNEQFFGPGTRLTVL.

The chain links TRBV19 to TRBJ2-7; TRBD2 aligns across 9 bases. CDR3 length equals 16 residues. V shed 0 bases, J shed 2 bases, and the junction held 5 bases outside the gene matches. Per the germline V gene, CDR1 is LNHDA and CDR2 is SQIVND (reference sequence). The CDR3 DNA reads as TGTGCCAGTAGTATAGATCAGGCGGGAGGGACCTACGAGCAGTACTTC. As protein: CASSIDQAGGTYEQYF.

This clone was observed a single time. This sequence joins TRBV4-1 and TRBJ2-1, with 8 bases lining up with TRBD2. The CDR3 contains 16 residues. Germline trimming cut 7 bases from V and 2 bases from J; bases unmatched to any gene: 10. Germline-derived CDR1 and CDR2 are MGHRA and YSYEKL. CDR3: CASTQREGPTYNEQFF. The CDR3 nucleotides are TGCGCCAGCACTCAACGGGAGGGCCCCACCTACAATGAGCAGTTCTTC.